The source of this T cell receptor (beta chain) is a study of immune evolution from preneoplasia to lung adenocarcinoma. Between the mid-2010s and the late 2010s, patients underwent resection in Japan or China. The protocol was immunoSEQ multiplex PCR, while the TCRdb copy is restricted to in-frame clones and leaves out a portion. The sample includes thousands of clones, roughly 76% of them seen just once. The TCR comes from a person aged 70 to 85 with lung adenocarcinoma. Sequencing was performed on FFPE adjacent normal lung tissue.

The CDR3 reads CASSYRREARDEQFF. CDR3 coding DNA: TGTGCCAGCAGTTACCGGCGGGAGGCTCGGGATGAGCAGTTCTTC. The chain has TRBV6-5 and TRBJ2-1, with 8 positions matching TRBD2. There are 15 residues in the CDR3. V shed 2 bases and J 8 bases; nucleotides not matched to a gene: 8. The germline V gene has CDR1 MNHEY and CDR2 SVGAGI.